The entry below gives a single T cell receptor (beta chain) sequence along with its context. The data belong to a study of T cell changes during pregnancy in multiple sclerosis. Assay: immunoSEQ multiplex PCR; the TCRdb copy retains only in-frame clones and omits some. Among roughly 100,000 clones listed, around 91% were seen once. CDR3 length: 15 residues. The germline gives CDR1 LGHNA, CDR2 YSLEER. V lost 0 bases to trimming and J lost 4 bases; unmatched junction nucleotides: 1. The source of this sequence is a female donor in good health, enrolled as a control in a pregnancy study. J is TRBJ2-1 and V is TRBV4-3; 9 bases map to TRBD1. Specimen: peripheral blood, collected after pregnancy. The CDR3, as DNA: TGCGCCAGCAGCCAAGAGGGACAGGGATACAATGAGCAGTTCTTC. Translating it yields CASSQEGQGYNEQFF.